Listed below are T cell receptor beta chains from one sample, sequenced in a study of cytomegalovirus exposure and HLA in healthy donors. Assay: immunoSEQ multiplex PCR; the TCRdb copy retains only in-frame clones and omits some. The sample has roughly 200,000 clones; about 81% are singletons. Sequenced: PBMCs. Every receptor here comes from a woman aged 25 to 39 in good health and CMV-seronegative. CDR3s include the opening cysteine and the closing phenylalanine or tryptophan. D genes are given only for firm matches. Clone size is not always given. Where it is, it says once, few, many or a class for expanded clones.

>TRBV9|NA|TRBJ1-4|NA
CASSVGWEGNEKLFF
TGTGCCAGCAGCGTAGGCTGGGAGGGGAATGAAAAACTGTTTTTT
>TRBV7-9|NA|TRBJ1-5|NA
CASSLTDRDQPQHF
TGTGCCAGCAGCTTAACGGACAGAGATCAGCCCCAGCATTTT
>TRBV6-6|NA|TRBJ1-2|NA
CASSYGYSYGYTF
TGTGCCAGCAGTTACGGGTACAGCTATGGCTACACCTTC
>TRBV30|NA|TRBJ2-7|NA
CAWSSESYEQYF
TGTGCCTGGAGTTCTGAGAGTTACGAGCAGTACTTC
>TRBV6-6|NA|TRBJ2-6|TRBD2
CAGRGSTGANVLTF
TGTGCGGGGCGGGGGTCGACTGGGGCCAACGTCCTGACTTTC
>TRBV27|once|TRBJ1-1|NA
CASSQQGTEAFF
TGTGCCAGCAGTCAACAGGGCACTGAAGCTTTCTTT
>TRBV7-8|once|TRBJ1-1|NA
CASSLGAQGGTEAFF
TGTGCCAGCAGCTTAGGCGCCCAGGGAGGTACTGAAGCTTTCTTT
>TRBV27|NA|TRBJ2-5|TRBD2
CASSLLAGGQETQYF
TGTGCCAGCAGTTTACTAGCGGGGGGGCAAGAGACCCAGTACTTC
>TRBV7-9|NA|TRBJ1-1|NA
CASSLGGGLNTEAFF
TGTGCCAGCAGCTTAGGCGGCGGTTTGAACACTGAAGCTTTCTTT
>TRBV5-5|few|TRBJ1-3|NA
CASSPDWVASGNTIYF
TGTGCCAGCAGCCCGGACTGGGTGGCCTCTGGAAACACCATATATTTT
>TRBV11-2|few|TRBJ2-1|TRBD2
CASSSLGGSSAYNGEQFF
TGTGCCAGCAGCTCACTTGGCGGGAGTTCGGCCTACAACGGTGAGCAGTTCTTC
>TRBV10-3|NA|TRBJ2-5|TRBD2
CATSPGLAGGQETQYF
TGTGCCACAAGCCCGGGACTAGCGGGAGGGCAAGAGACCCAGTACTTC
>TRBV5-1|NA|TRBJ1-6|NA
CASSPRTPNSPLHF
TGCGCCAGCAGCCCCCGCACTCCCAATTCACCCCTCCACTTT
>TRBV7-3|NA|TRBJ2-3|TRBD2
CASSHQAGGTDTQYF
TGTGCCAGCAGCCACCAAGCGGGGGGTACAGATACGCAGTATTTT
>TRBV18|NA|TRBJ2-7|NA
CASSPRGTFYEQYF
TGTGCCAGCTCGCCACGAGGCACCTTTTACGAGCAGTACTTC
>TRBV12-5|few|TRBJ1-2|NA
CASGLVARGLTFDGYTF
TGTGCTAGTGGTTTGGTAGCCAGGGGTCTCACTTTCGATGGCTACACCTTC
>TRBV29-1|NA|TRBJ1-4|TRBD1
CSVDGTGKRGLFF
TGCAGCGTTGATGGGACAGGGAAGAGGGGACTGTTTTTT
>TRBV19|NA|TRBJ2-7|NA
CASSTDRTSYEQYF
TGTGCCAGTAGTACCGACAGAACCTCCTACGAGCAGTACTTC
>TRBV7-6|NA|TRBJ1-2|NA
CASSLDPDRNYGYTF
TGTGCCAGCAGCTTAGACCCCGACAGGAACTATGGCTACACCTTC
>TRBV6-1|NA|TRBJ1-5|TRBD1
CASTLGQVSNQPQHF
TGTGCCAGCACCCTAGGACAGGTGAGCAATCAGCCCCAGCATTTT
>TRBV9|NA|TRBJ1-1|NA
CASSVVGGPEAFF
TGTGCCAGCAGCGTAGTGGGGGGGCCTGAAGCTTTCTTT
>TRBV6-1|NA|TRBJ1-1|NA
CASRVRDKGTEAFF
TGTGCCAGCAGAGTCCGGGACAAGGGCACTGAAGCTTTCTTT
>TRBV4-2|NA|TRBJ2-4|NA
CASSQEQGWSKNIQYF
TGTGCCAGCAGCCAAGAACAGGGTTGGTCCAAAAACATTCAGTACTTC
>TRBV5-1|NA|TRBJ1-5|NA
CASSLGEVNQPQHF
TGCGCCAGCAGCTTGGGGGAGGTAAATCAGCCCCAGCATTTT
>TRBV5-1|NA|TRBJ2-7|NA
CASSLLGVYEQYF
TGCGCCAGCAGCTTATTGGGAGTCTACGAGCAGTACTTC
>TRBV19|NA|TRBJ1-1|TRBD1
CASTVDRGATEAFF
TGTGCCAGTACCGTAGACAGGGGAGCCACTGAAGCTTTCTTT
>TRBV6-1|once|TRBJ2-2|NA
CAGGGGVTGELFF
TGTGCCGGTGGAGGGGGGGTCACCGGGGAGCTGTTTTTT
>TRBV6-6|NA|TRBJ2-1|NA
CASRTARLGIYNEQFF
TGTGCCAGCAGGACCGCGAGGTTAGGTATTTACAATGAGCAGTTCTTC
>TRBV5-1|NA|TRBJ2-7|NA
CASSLAVSYEQYF
TGCGCCAGCAGCTTGGCAGTGTCCTACGAGCAGTACTTC
>TRBV30|NA|TRBJ2-7|NA
CAWKKQIEQYF
TGTGCCTGGAAAAAACAGATCGAGCAGTACTTC
>TRBV29-1|NA|TRBJ1-4|TRBD1
CSVPGQGGREKLFF
TGCAGCGTTCCGGGACAGGGTGGCCGTGAAAAACTGTTTTTT
>TRBV6-1|few|TRBJ2-7|TRBD2
CASSGRASEQYF
TGTGCCAGCAGCGGGAGGGCCAGTGAGCAGTACTTC
>TRBV27|NA|TRBJ2-1|TRBD2
CASSPRPARGVYNEQFF
TGTGCCAGCAGTCCCCGCCCTGCGCGGGGGGTTTACAATGAGCAGTTCTTC
>TRBV9|NA|TRBJ2-7|NA
CASSSPRGEQYF
TGTGCCAGCAGCTCCCCTAGGGGGGAGCAGTACTTC
>TRBV6-1|NA|TRBJ2-7|NA
CASSEATGTYEQYF
TGTGCCAGCAGTGAAGCTACAGGAACCTACGAGCAGTACTTC
>TRBV11-3|NA|TRBJ2-2|NA
CASSLNRENTGELFF
TGTGCCAGCAGCTTGAACAGGGAAAACACCGGGGAGCTGTTTTTT
>TRBV7-9|few|TRBJ1-4|TRBD1
CASSPTGLNEKLFF
TGTGCCAGCAGCCCGACAGGGCTCAATGAAAAACTGTTTTTT
>TRBV27|NA|TRBJ2-3|NA
CASSLSQLAPKWTDTQYF
TGTGCCAGCAGTTTAAGTCAGCTAGCCCCTAAATGGACAGATACGCAGTATTTT
>TRBV30|NA|TRBJ2-4|NA
CAWSVPVRKNIQYF
TGTGCCTGGAGTGTACCGGTCCGGAAAAACATTCAGTACTTC
>TRBV2|NA|TRBJ2-7|TRBD1
CASSERDRRAYEQYF
TGTGCCAGCAGTGAGAGGGACAGGCGAGCCTACGAGCAGTACTTC
>TRBV6-4|NA|TRBJ2-7|TRBD1
CASSDTSTGRVDEQYF
TGTGCCAGCAGTGACACCTCGACAGGGCGGGTTGACGAGCAGTACTTC
>TRBV30|NA|TRBJ2-3|NA
CAWSPPGRRTDTQYF
TGTGCCTGGAGTCCTCCCGGGCGGAGGACAGATACGCAGTATTTT
>TRBV5-4|few|TRBJ1-1|TRBD1
CASSFGQGEWGAFF
TGTGCCAGCAGCTTCGGACAGGGGGAATGGGGAGCTTTCTTT
>TRBV7-3|few|TRBJ1-2|NA
CASRSGGNYGYTF
TGTGCCAGCAGATCGGGAGGCAACTATGGCTACACCTTC
>TRBV5-4|NA|TRBJ2-3|TRBD1
CASSLTMDRGLLYF
TGTGCCAGCAGCTTGACCATGGACAGGGGGCTTCTTTATTTT
>TRBV6-5|NA|TRBJ1-1|TRBD1
CASRQGPEAFF
TGTGCCAGCAGACAGGGGCCTGAAGCTTTCTTT
>TRBV29-1|NA|TRBJ2-7|TRBD1
CSVEDPGTVGTYEQYF
TGCAGCGTTGAAGATCCTGGGACAGTTGGAACCTACGAGCAGTACTTC
>TRBV19|NA|TRBJ1-5|NA
CASISGTRSNQPQHF
TGTGCCAGTATCTCGGGTACTAGGAGCAATCAGCCCCAGCATTTT
>TRBV7-3|NA|TRBJ1-2|TRBD1
CASSLDRVGGGYTF
TGTGCCAGCAGCTTAGACAGGGTTGGCGGTGGCTACACCTTC
>TRBV5-1|NA|TRBJ1-3|NA
CASSSRWGVVGNTIYF
TGCGCCAGCAGCTCCCGGTGGGGGGTAGTAGGAAACACCATATATTTT
>TRBV4-1|NA|TRBJ2-5|TRBD2
CASSQEGIAGDGTQYF
TGCGCCAGCAGCCAAGAGGGGATAGCGGGAGATGGGACCCAGTACTTC
>TRBV5-4|NA|TRBJ1-2|TRBD1
CASSTRQGANYGYTF
TGTGCCAGCAGCACCCGACAGGGGGCCAACTATGGCTACACCTTC